The rows below give T cell receptor beta chains drawn from one sample of a study of T-cell reconstitution after alpha-beta-depleted transplantation in children. TCRdb processed the PCR reads anew with MiXCR; each CDR3 protein has one entry. The table records 200,000 to 300,000 distinct CDR3 sequences, about 25% of them present only once. Sample: PBMCs, taken before TCRalphabeta/CD19-depleted stem cell transplant. These receptors were collected from a girl aged 2-9 years with Fanconi anemia, due to receive a stem cell transplant. CDR3s include the opening cysteine and the closing phenylalanine or tryptophan. The D gene is left open where the match is weak. Rows give clone size only sometimes, using once, few, many, or a class for an expanded clone.

J: TRBJ2-7; D: .; size: few; V: TRBV5-1; DNA: TGCGCCAGCAGCTTGTCGCAGGTCTCCTACGAGCAGTACTTC; CDR3: CASSLSQVSYEQYF
J: TRBJ2-1; D: .; size: few; V: TRBV20-1; DNA: TGCAGTGCTAGAGATGAGGGGAAGGGGGTTTACAATGAGCAGTTCTTC; CDR3: CSARDEGKGVYNEQFF
J: TRBJ2-6; D: .; size: .; V: TRBV11-2; DNA: TGTGCCAGCAGCTTACCTCGGTACTCTGGGGCCAACGTCCTGACTTTC; CDR3: CASSLPRYSGANVLTF
J: TRBJ2-3; D: .; size: .; V: TRBV20-1; DNA: TGCAGTGCTAGTCTTCGGGCAGATACGCAGTATTTT; CDR3: CSASLRADTQYF
J: TRBJ2-1; D: TRBD1; size: many; V: TRBV12-3/TRBV12-4; DNA: TGTGCCAGCAGTTTTGGTGGGGAACAGGGGTTCGGCAATGAGCAGTTCTTC; CDR3: CASSFGGEQGFGNEQFF
J: TRBJ2-5; D: .; size: many; V: TRBV6-5; DNA: TGTGCCAGCCAAGGCCCCGGAGGGACCCAGTACTTC; CDR3: CASQGPGGTQYF
J: TRBJ1-1; D: .; size: few; V: TRBV29-1; DNA: TGCAGCGTCAGAAGGGTGGGGGACACTGAAGCTTTCTTT; CDR3: CSVRRVGDTEAFF
J: TRBJ2-1; D: TRBD2; size: .; V: TRBV4-1; DNA: TGCGCCAGCAGCCTTGGGACTAGCGGGGCCGATGAGCAGTTCTTC; CDR3: CASSLGTSGADEQFF
J: TRBJ1-1; D: .; size: .; V: TRBV7-2; DNA: TGTGCCAGCAGCACCCAGGGACAATGGGCTTTCTTT; CDR3: CASSTQGQWAFF
J: TRBJ2-5; D: TRBD2; size: many; V: TRBV10-3; DNA: TGTGCCACCCAGGGACTAGCGGGGGCGATCCAACAAGAGACCCAGTACTTC; CDR3: CATQGLAGAIQQETQYF
J: TRBJ2-1; D: .; size: many; V: TRBV29-1; DNA: TGCAGCGTCCCCACTCCCAACAATGAGCAGTTCTTC; CDR3: CSVPTPNNEQFF
J: TRBJ2-7; D: TRBD2; size: .; V: TRBV7-9; DNA: TGTGCCAGCAGCTTACTTAGCGGGGGGGATGGCGAGCAGTACTTC; CDR3: CASSLLSGGDGEQYF
J: TRBJ2-1; D: .; size: .; V: TRBV20-1; DNA: TGCAGTACTCAGCAGTACAATGAGCAGTTCTTC; CDR3: CSTQQYNEQFF
J: TRBJ2-2; D: .; size: .; V: TRBV20-1; DNA: TGCAGTGCTAGAGCCCCGTCTCAGGGGTACACCGGGGAGCTGTTTTTT; CDR3: CSARAPSQGYTGELFF
J: TRBJ1-1; D: .; size: few; V: TRBV29-1; DNA: TGCAGCGTTGGTTTAGGTCTGGACCTTGAAGCTTTCTTT; CDR3: CSVGLGLDLEAFF
J: TRBJ2-7; D: TRBD2; size: many; V: TRBV4-2; DNA: TGTGCCAGCAGCCAAGGAGTTCTAGCGGGCGACTCCTACGAGCAGTACTTC; CDR3: CASSQGVLAGDSYEQYF
J: TRBJ2-7; D: .; size: few; V: TRBV7-3; DNA: TGTGCCAGCAGAACCGGGGGCCGCTACGAGCAGTACTTC; CDR3: CASRTGGRYEQYF
J: TRBJ2-1; D: .; size: few; V: TRBV20-1; DNA: TGCAGTGCCAGGACTCAGAGTTACAATGAGCAGTTCTTC; CDR3: CSARTQSYNEQFF
J: TRBJ2-3; D: .; size: few; V: TRBV18; DNA: TGTGCCAGCTCACCAATAACAGATACGCAGTATTTT; CDR3: CASSPITDTQYF
J: TRBJ2-2; D: .; size: many; V: TRBV27; DNA: TGTGCCAGCAGTTCCGCCTCACTAGTGGCCGGGGAGCTGTTTTTT; CDR3: CASSSASLVAGELFF
J: TRBJ2-1; D: .; size: .; V: TRBV27; DNA: TGTGCCAGCAGTTTGGGGGGCTACCTCCCTAGCAATGAGCAGTTCTTC; CDR3: CASSLGGYLPSNEQFF
J: TRBJ2-1; D: TRBD1; size: many; V: TRBV20-1; DNA: TGCAGTGCAGGGGGCGGCACCGGGTATGAGCAGTTCTTC; CDR3: CSAGGGTGYEQFF
J: TRBJ2-1; D: .; size: many; V: TRBV12-3/TRBV12-4; DNA: TGTGCCAGCGGCTCTAGGACCCCCTCCTACAATGAGCAGTTCTTC; CDR3: CASGSRTPSYNEQFF
J: TRBJ2-7; D: TRBD2; size: .; V: TRBV29-1; DNA: TGCAGCGTTGAAGGGGTGGGGACTAGCGCATACTACGAGCAGTACTTC; CDR3: CSVEGVGTSAYYEQYF
J: TRBJ2-3; D: .; size: many; V: TRBV28; DNA: TGTGCCAGCAGTTCCCCGGCAGGGGGCACAGATACGCAGTATTTT; CDR3: CASSSPAGGTDTQYF
J: TRBJ2-1; D: TRBD2; size: .; V: TRBV7-6; DNA: TGTGCCAGCAGGCTAGCGGGGGGCTCCATCTTCAATGAGCAGTTCTTC; CDR3: CASRLAGGSIFNEQFF
J: TRBJ2-6; D: .; size: few; V: TRBV12-5; DNA: TGTGCTAGTGTCTATACAAGACCCGACTCTGGGGCCAACGTCCTGACTTTC; CDR3: CASVYTRPDSGANVLTF
J: TRBJ1-2; D: .; size: many; V: TRBV12-3/TRBV12-4; DNA: TGTGCCAGCAGCCAAACAGGGTCCTCTTATGGCTACACCTTC; CDR3: CASSQTGSSYGYTF
J: TRBJ2-1; D: TRBD2; size: many; V: TRBV7-6; DNA: TGTGCCAGCAGCTTATCCGGGACTAGCGGGGGGAATGAGCAGTTCTTC; CDR3: CASSLSGTSGGNEQFF
J: TRBJ1-1; D: .; size: .; V: TRBV7-3; DNA: TGTGCCAGCAGCTTACATCCAGGGAGAACTGAAGCTTTCTTT; CDR3: CASSLHPGRTEAFF
J: TRBJ2-2; D: .; size: many; V: TRBV7-6; DNA: TGTGCCAGCAGCTTAGAGGCAGTTACGAACACCGGGGAGCTGTTTTTT; CDR3: CASSLEAVTNTGELFF
J: TRBJ2-1; D: TRBD2; size: many; V: TRBV5-1; DNA: TGCGCCAGCAATGGACTAGCGGGAGTCAATGAGCAGTTCTTC; CDR3: CASNGLAGVNEQFF
J: TRBJ2-3; D: .; size: many; V: TRBV20-1; DNA: TGCAGTGCTATCGACAGTATGGGGACAGATACGCAGTATTTT; CDR3: CSAIDSMGTDTQYF
J: TRBJ2-1; D: TRBD2; size: few; V: TRBV5-1; DNA: TGCGCCAGCAGCTTGGCCCCGCGACTAGCGTCGAATGAGCAGTTCTTC; CDR3: CASSLAPRLASNEQFF
J: TRBJ2-3; D: TRBD2; size: .; V: TRBV18; DNA: TGTGCCAGCTCACCACCGTATAGTAGCGGGAGGGCCCTGGGCACAGATACGCAGTATTTT; CDR3: CASSPPYSSGRALGTDTQYF
J: TRBJ2-3; D: .; size: many; V: TRBV7-9; DNA: TGTGCCAGCAGTCCTCCGGGACGGCACCAGCAGTATTTT; CDR3: CASSPPGRHQQYF
J: TRBJ1-2; D: TRBD1; size: .; V: TRBV7-2; DNA: TGTGCCAGCAGCTTAAACAGGGGGCTTTACTATGGCTACACCTTC; CDR3: CASSLNRGLYYGYTF